The 15 T cell receptor beta chains given below trace back to one sample, sequenced in a study of CD8+ T cells in alopecia areata. RNA extraction and reverse transcription yielded cDNA as sequencing template. Measured with immunoSEQ multiplex PCR; TCRdb has only the in-frame clones, and not every one. The profile shows over 100,000 clones, roughly 50% of them singletons. Sequenced material: CD8+ T cells sorted from blood, taken at week 0. These receptor sequences come from a human donor with alopecia areata.

The V call is TRBV6-5, the J call TRBJ1-1; D possibly corresponds to TRBD1 (5 bases). Trimming removed 4 bases at V and 3 bases at J, with 15 bases between. Germline CDR1 and CDR2: MNHEY and SVGAGI. The CDR3 totals 15 residues. CDR3 nucleotide sequence: TGTGCCAGCAGTTCTCTCCTCAGGGTGGACACTGAAGCTTTCTTT. It codes for CASSSLLRVDTEAFF.

The chain carries TRBV7-9 and TRBJ1-5; a possible D gene is TRBD1 (5 bases). The germline V and J ends were trimmed by 5 bases and 2 bases, with 13 bases remaining between them. This CDR3 spans 15 amino acids. In germline, CDR1 is SEHNR, CDR2 FQNEAQ (reference sequence). CDR3 region: CASSPGWGGNQPQHF. In DNA form, the CDR3 reads TGTGCCAGCAGCCCCGGCTGGGGCGGCAATCAGCCCCAGCATTTT.

The CDR3, as DNA: TGTGCCTGGAGTGTAGGGACGGGGCACGAGCAGTACTTC. Protein product: CAWSVGTGHEQYF. V and J are TRBV30 and TRBJ2-7; possibly TRBD1 or TRBD2 for D (5 bases each). The germline gives CDR1 GTSNPN, CDR2 SVGIG (reference sequence). The CDR3 extends over 13 amino acids. V gave up 0 bases and J gave up 5 bases, with 11 bases separating them.

This chain uses TRBV7-9 with TRBJ1-2; D ambiguous. The CDR3 sequence is 15 residues long. V gave up 3 bases and J gave up 3 bases, with 14 bases separating them. Germline CDR1 and CDR2: SEHNR and FQNEAQ (reference sequence). The CDR3 protein is CASSLLRERHYGYTF. The CDR3 region has the DNA TGTGCCAGCAGCTTGCTCCGGGAGAGACACTATGGCTACACCTTC.

This clone turned up a few times. The chain joins TRBV27 to TRBJ2-5; no reliable D call. The germline V and J ends were trimmed by 5 bases and 5 bases, with 9 bases remaining between them. The CDR3 consists of 12 residues. CDR1 is MNHEY and CDR2 is SMNVEV in the germline V gene (reference sequence). In DNA form, the CDR3 reads TGTGCCAGCAGTACATCCGGGGAGACCCAGTACTTC. Encoded protein: CASSTSGETQYF.

The chain is built from TRBV5-1 and TRBJ1-1, with D perhaps TRBD1 (6 bases). V lost 1 base and J lost 1, with 11 bases in between. The CDR3 covers 15 residues. The germline CDR1 and CDR2 sequences are SGHRS and YFSETQ. The CDR3 region is CASSLPGVPNTEAFF. The CDR3 nucleotides are TGCGCCAGCAGCTTGCCAGGGGTTCCGAACACTGAAGCTTTCTTT.

This sequence joins TRBV9 and TRBJ1-3, with D hard to call. Trimming stripped 6 bases from V and 4 bases from J, with 5 bases between. The CDR3 is 11 residues long. CDR1 SGDLS and CDR2 YYNGEE come from the germline V gene. The CDR3 nucleotides are TGTGCCAGCAAGACAGGAAACACCATATATTTT. This codes for CASKTGNTIYF.

This clone was observed a few times. The chain uses TRBV29-1 and TRBJ2-3, with 10 nucleotides matching TRBD1. Losses at the gene ends were 7 bases for V and 4 bases for J; bases not matched to a gene: 11. In germline, CDR1 is SQVTM, CDR2 ANQGSEA. The CDR3 is 15 amino acids. The CDR3 loop reads CSAKVTTGGADTQYF. The CDR3 DNA reads TGCAGCGCCAAAGTTACGACAGGGGGCGCAGATACGCAGTATTTT.

This clone has just a few counts. The chain joins TRBV7-8 to TRBJ2-5, with TRBD1 matching over 10 bases. This CDR3 contains 17 residues. Germline trimming cut 1 base from V and 6 bases from J; bases unmatched to any gene: 11. The V gene's germline CDR1 is SGHVS and CDR2 FQNEAQ. CDR3: CASSLGPAPGQGKTQYF. As DNA, the CDR3 is TGTGCCAGCAGCTTAGGACCCGCCCCGGGACAGGGGAAGACCCAGTACTTC.

As concerns this clone: A read error may explain this, as a much larger clone is one base away. The chain recombines TRBV6-5 with TRBJ2-7; possibly TRBD1 for D (5 bases). The CDR3 is made up of 12 amino acids. Germline V CDR1 and CDR2: MNHEY, SVGAGI. V lost 4 bases and J lost 3, with 7 bases in between. CDR3 residues: CASSSDSYEQYF. CDR3 DNA: TGTGCCAGCAGTTCTGACAGCTACGAGCAGTACTTC.

This chain uses TRBV7-9 with TRBJ1-4; D is undetermined. The length of the CDR3 is 18 residues. CDR1 is SEHNR, CDR2 FQNEAQ, per germline (reference sequence). The V gene lost 5 bases and the J gene lost 3 bases, with 22 bases spanning the gap. As DNA, the CDR3 is TGTGCCAGCAGCCTAGGATTGACTAGGACCGTCTCTAATGAAAAACTGTTTTTT. Translation gives CASSLGLTRTVSNEKLFF.

The chain has TRBV25-1 and TRBJ2-3; D remains ambiguous. Trimming cost V 3 bases and J 0 bases, with 7 bases left between them. This CDR3 comprises 14 residues. CDR1 and CDR2 from the germline V gene are MGHDK and SYGVNS. CDR3 region: CASSDASSTDTQYF. Written as DNA, the CDR3 is TGTGCCAGCAGTGACGCATCCAGCACAGATACGCAGTATTTT. Together with reference TRBV25-1 and TRBJ2-3, the CDR3 gives the full variable domain: EADIYQTPRYLVIGTGKKITLECSQTMGHDKMYWYQQDPGMELHLIHYSYGVNSTEKGDLSSESTVSRIRTEHFPLTLESARPSHTSQYLCASSDASSTDTQYFGPGTRLTVL.

Only a few counts were recorded for this clone. The CDR3 DNA reads TGTGCCAGCAGCTCGTCTCGGGGTACTCGGAACGAGCAGTACTTC. Translation: CASSSSRGTRNEQYF. V is TRBV7-6 and J is TRBJ2-7; D is perhaps TRBD2 (5 bases). Trimming took 4 bases from V and 5 from J, leaving 18 bases between them. Germline V gene sequence: CDR1 SGHVS, CDR2 FNYEAQ. This CDR3 has 15 residues.

The chain links TRBV13 to TRBJ2-1, with a weak D call TRBD1 (6 bases). CDR1 is PRHDT, CDR2 FYEKMQ, per germline (reference sequence). V was trimmed by 1 base and J by 3 bases, leaving 10 bases between them. The CDR3 has 15 amino acids. DNA for the CDR3: TGTGCCAGCAGCTTAGCCGGACAGATCTACAATGAGCAGTTCTTC. It encodes CASSLAGQIYNEQFF.

In nucleotides, the CDR3 is TGTGCCTGGAGTGACAATGGCTACACCTTC. Residues: CAWSDNGYTF. The chain has TRBV30 and TRBJ1-2; D unclear. Trimming cost V 1 base and J 6 bases, with 3 bases left between them. Germline CDR1 GTSNPN, CDR2 SVGIG (reference sequence). The CDR3 is 10 residues long.